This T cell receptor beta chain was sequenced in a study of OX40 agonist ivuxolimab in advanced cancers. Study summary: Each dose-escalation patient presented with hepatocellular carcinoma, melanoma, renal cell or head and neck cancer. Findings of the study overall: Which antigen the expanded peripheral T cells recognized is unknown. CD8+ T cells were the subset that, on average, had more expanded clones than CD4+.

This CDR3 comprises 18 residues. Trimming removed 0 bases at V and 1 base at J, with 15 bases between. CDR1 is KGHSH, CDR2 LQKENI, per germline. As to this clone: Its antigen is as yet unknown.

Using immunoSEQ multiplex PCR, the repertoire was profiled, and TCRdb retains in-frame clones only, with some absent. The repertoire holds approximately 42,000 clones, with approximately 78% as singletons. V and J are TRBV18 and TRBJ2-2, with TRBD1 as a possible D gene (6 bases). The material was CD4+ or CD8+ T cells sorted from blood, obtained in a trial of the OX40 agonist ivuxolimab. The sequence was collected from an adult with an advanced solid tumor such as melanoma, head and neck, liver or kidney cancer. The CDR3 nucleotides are TGTGCCAGCTCACCACCGAGGGGAGCAGGGGAGAACACCGGGGAGCTGTTTTTT. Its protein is CASSPPRGAGENTGELFF.